The 11 T cell receptor beta chains below were found in one sample sequenced in a study of shared clonotypes between healthy human individuals. The repertoire was sequenced with immunoSEQ multiplex PCR; TCRdb's copy has only in-frame clones and lacks some. This table has some 2.3 million clones, approximately 95% appearing once. The source material was naive CD4+ T cells from PBMCs. Sample subset: CD45RA+ positively selected. The receptors were sampled from a man aged 18 to 29 in good health. Some clones in this sample may be carry-over from other donors' samples.

The V gene is TRBV18, the J gene TRBJ1-1, with 11 bases matching TRBD1. From germline, CDR1 is KGHSH and CDR2 LQKENI. The CDR3 runs to 17 residues. The junction had 9 bases not matched to a gene; V was cut back by 1 base and J by 5 bases. This CDR3 is CASSPLGTGGRWTEAFF. The CDR3 DNA is TGTGCCAGCTCACCACTTGGGACAGGGGGGAGATGGACTGAAGCTTTCTTT.

The chain combines TRBV5-4 with TRBJ2-1, with 8 bases that match TRBD2. Germline assignment: CDR1 SGHNT and CDR2 YYREEE (reference sequence). The ends lost 4 bases at V and 3 bases at J; junction bases unmatched: 12. This CDR3 region has 17 residues. CDR3 residues: CASSPEPGLEIYNEQFF. CDR3 in DNA: TGTGCCAGCAGCCCGGAGCCGGGACTAGAAATCTACAATGAGCAGTTCTTC.

V usage is TRBV7-8 and J usage is TRBJ1-2; D not certain. The V gene lost 1 base and the J gene lost 8 bases, with 17 bases spanning the gap. In germline, CDR1 is SGHVS, CDR2 FQNEAQ. CDR3 length: 15 amino acids. The CDR3 is CASSLDPGPTGGYTF. Written as DNA, the CDR3 is TGTGCCAGCAGCTTAGACCCAGGACCCACCGGCGGCTACACCTTC.

Details on this clone: Other DNA sequences from this sample encode an identical CDR3 as well. V and J are TRBV28 and TRBJ2-5; D gene uncertain. The length of the CDR3 is 10 residues. V lost 8 bases, J lost 5 bases, and 6 bases lay in between. Germline values: CDR1 MDHEN, CDR2 SYDVKM. Here the CDR3 reads CASGPETQYF. As DNA, the CDR3 is TGTGCCAGCGGTCCCGAGACCCAGTACTTC.

The chain has TRBV6-1 and TRBJ2-5, with D possibly being TRBD1 (5 bases). Trimming removed 10 bases at V and 0 bases at J, with 15 bases between. Germline V gives CDR1 MNHNS, CDR2 SASEGT. The CDR3 runs to 14 residues. The CDR3 is CAIRERGYQETQYF. CDR3 nucleotides: TGTGCCATACGAGAAAGGGGTTACCAAGAGACCCAGTACTTC.

The V and J genes are TRBV7-2 and TRBJ2-4; D might be TRBD2 (5 bases). The V gene's germline CDR1 is SGHTA and CDR2 FQGNSA. The CDR3 is 13 residues long. Trimming stripped 6 bases from V and 8 bases from J, with 14 bases between. The CDR3 DNA sequence: TGTGCCAGCAGATCCACTAGGATTGACATTCAGTACTTC. It yields the protein CASRSTRIDIQYF.

Details on this clone: The sample holds other DNA sequences that translate to the same CDR3. The DNA for the CDR3 is TGCGCCAGCAGCTCCGGGACCCTCACAGATACGCAGTATTTT. It is translated as CASSSGTLTDTQYF. V is TRBV5-1 and J is TRBJ2-3, with D perhaps being TRBD1 or TRBD2 (5 bases each). The CDR3 is 14 amino acids. The germline V gene has CDR1 SGHRS and CDR2 YFSETQ. Trimming shortened V by 3 bases and J by 2 bases, and 10 bases separated the two germline ends.

J is TRBJ1-4 and V is TRBV19; D may be TRBD1 (5 bases). CDR3 length: 13 residues. Germline CDR1 is LNHDA and CDR2 is SQIVND (reference sequence). V lost 6 bases to trimming and J lost 8 bases, with 13 bases between them. CDR3 amino acids: CASRGDGPEKLFF. Here the CDR3 DNA reads TGTGCCAGTAGAGGGGACGGGCCAGAAAAACTGTTTTTT.

The V and J genes are TRBV28 and TRBJ2-7; D may correspond to TRBD1 or TRBD2 (5 bases each). V was shortened by 6 bases and J by 6 bases, with 18 bases between the two germline ends. This CDR3 region has 14 residues. Germline values: CDR1 MDHEN, CDR2 SYDVKM. DNA of the CDR3: TGTGCCAGCAGCCTCGTCCGGGACGAAGCCGAGCAGTACTTC. Translation: CASSLVRDEAEQYF.

J is TRBJ1-1 and V is TRBV5-1; 7 bases map to TRBD1. CDR3 length equals 13 residues. Per germline, CDR1 SGHRS and CDR2 YFSETQ. V lost 5 bases, J lost 3 bases, and 4 bases stayed unmatched. The CDR3 DNA follows: TGCGCCAGCAGAGCGGACAGGCACACTGAAGCTTTCTTT. Its translation is CASRADRHTEAFF. The variable domain in full, completed from reference TRBV5-1 and TRBJ1-1, reads KAGVTQTPRYLIKTRGQQVTLSCSPISGHRSVSWYQQTPGQGLQFLFEYFSETQRNKGNFPGRFSGRQFSNSRSEMNVSTLELGDSALYLCASRADRHTEAFFGQGTRLTVV.

The rearrangement links TRBV28 to TRBJ2-7; 8 nucleotides line up with TRBD1. Trimming removed 5 bases from V and 6 bases from J; junction bases left unmatched: 9. The CDR3 sequence is 14 residues long. CDR1 and CDR2 from the germline V gene are MDHEN and SYDVKM. CDR3 bases: TGTGCCAGCAGTACGACAGGGGCCGCCCTCGAGCAGTACTTC. Amino acids: CASSTTGAALEQYF. The full variable domain, with the rest looked up from reference TRBV28 and TRBJ2-7, is DVKVTQSSRYLVKRTGEKVFLECVQDMDHENMFWYRQDPGLGLRLIYFSYDVKMKEKGDIPEGYSVSREKKERFSLILESASTNQTSMYLCASSTTGAALEQYFGPGTRLTVT.